These 7 T cell receptor beta chains were all obtained from the same sample, sequenced in a study of T cell repertoires in cytomegalovirus infection. MiXCR, applied by TCRdb to the reads, yields one record per CDR3 protein. The sample has 200,000 to 300,000 distinct CDR3 sequences, approximately 13% seen once. The sample comprised PBMCs. All receptors come from a human donor in good health (CMV status not recorded). Some clones in this sample may be carry-over from other donors' samples.

This clonotype was seen at least ten times. The V and J genes are TRBV7-3 and TRBJ2-7, with D maybe TRBD2 (7 bases). This CDR3 has 14 residues. V lost 5 bases, J lost 3 bases, and 14 bases lay in between. Germline loops: CDR1 SGHTA, CDR2 FQGTGA. CDR3 sequence reads: CASSQQGGGYEQYF. CDR3 nucleotides: TGTGCCAGCAGCCAACAGGGCGGGGGCTACGAGCAGTACTTC.

This clonotype was seen at least ten times. CDR3 nucleotides: TGCGCCAGCAGCCGGGACAGAAACTATGGCTACACCTTC. Encoded protein: CASSRDRNYGYTF. This chain joins TRBV5-1 and TRBJ1-2; 7 bases match TRBD1. The CDR3 length is 13 residues. Germline assignment: CDR1 SGHRS and CDR2 YFSETQ. Trimming at V came to 4 bases and at J to 2 bases, leaving 2 bases not matched to a gene.

This clonotype was recorded at least ten times. The chain is built from TRBV28 and TRBJ1-3; D gene unclear. Germline lookup yields CDR1 MDHEN and CDR2 SYDVKM. V was shortened by 7 bases and J by 0 bases, with 10 bases between the two germline ends. The CDR3 covers 14 residues. Here the CDR3 DNA reads TGTGCCAGCAAGTCACACCTCTCTGGAAACACCATATATTTT. Its translation is CASKSHLSGNTIYF.

As for this clonotype: Possible read error: a much larger clone is one base away. A read error is likely, as this CDR3 ends without the conserved phenylalanine or tryptophan. The genes are TRBV7-3 and TRBJ1-2; no firm D call. There are 14 residues in the CDR3. From germline, CDR1 is SGHTA and CDR2 FQGTGA. V lost 6 bases, J lost 6 bases, and 17 bases lay in between. CDR3 sequence reads: CASSYLAGSDGYTL. The CDR3, as DNA: TGTGCCAGCAGTTACCTAGCAGGTTCTGATGGCTACACCCTC.

This clonotype was detected ten times or more. In DNA, the CDR3 is TGTGCCAGCAGTTTGAGCGGGAGCGGAAACATTCAGTACTTC. Its translation: CASSLSGSGNIQYF. This chain uses TRBV28 with TRBJ2-4; 8 nucleotides match TRBD2. J lost 6 bases, V lost 3 bases, and 4 bases had no gene match. Germline-derived CDR1 and CDR2 are MDHEN and SYDVKM. CDR3 length equals 14 residues.

The chain couples TRBV20-1 to TRBJ2-3, with TRBD1 identical over 7 bases. CDR1 and CDR2 from the germline V gene are DFQATT and SNEGSKA (reference sequence). After removal of 5 bases from V and 4 bases from J, the junction contained 3 bases not matched to a gene. This CDR3 region has 12 residues. The chain's CDR3 is CSAYTGADTQYF. CDR3 nucleotides: TGCAGTGCTTATACAGGGGCAGATACGCAGTATTTT.

This clonotype has at least ten counts. The CDR3 protein is CASSVGPTNTEAFF. The DNA for the CDR3 is TGTGCCAGCAGCGTTGGGCCGACGAACACTGAAGCTTTCTTT. The V and J genes are TRBV9 and TRBJ1-1; no clear D. Trimming cost V 2 bases and J 1 base, with 9 bases left between them. Looked up from germline, CDR1 is SGDLS and CDR2 is YYNGEE. This CDR3 contains 14 residues.